Shown below are 30 T cell receptor beta chains from a single sample sequenced in a study of cytomegalovirus exposure and HLA in healthy donors. PCR primers comprised 60 Vbeta and 13 Jbeta primers. The data were produced by immunoSEQ multiplex PCR, yet TCRdb's version contains in-frame clones alone and is incomplete. This sample has more than 200,000 clones, with less than 85% found just once. Sequencing was performed on PBMCs. The receptors originated from a girl aged 2 to 9 in good health and CMV-seronegative.

The rearrangement links TRBV15 to TRBJ1-4; 8 bases fit TRBD1. Germline CDR1 and CDR2: LNHNV and YYDKDF (reference sequence). The CDR3 loop spans 13 amino acids. Trimming cost V 3 bases and J 12 bases; bases outside gene matches: 6. CDR3 in DNA: TGTGCCACCAGCAGTCAAGGACAGGGTGAACTGTTTTTT. Amino acids: CATSSQGQGELFF. The complete variable domain, with remaining parts taken from reference TRBV15 and TRBJ1-4, reads DAMVIQNPRYQVTQFGKPVTLSCSQTLNHNVMYWYQQKSSQAPKLLFHYYDKDFNNEADTPDNFQSRRPNTSFCFLDIRSPGLGDTAMYLCATSSQGQGELFFGSGTQLSVL.

The rearrangement joins TRBV4-1 to TRBJ2-5, with 9 bases lining up with TRBD1. The CDR3 runs 15 residues. Germline trimming cut 0 bases from V and 5 bases from J; bases unmatched to any gene: 4. Germline values: CDR1 MGHRA, CDR2 YSYEKL. The CDR3 here is CASSQEGTGTETQYF. The CDR3 nucleotides read TGCGCCAGCAGCCAAGAAGGGACAGGGACGGAGACCCAGTACTTC.

This clone was seen just once. The J gene is TRBJ2-7, the V gene TRBV14; D call uncertain. This CDR3 spans 12 amino acids. Germline CDR1 and CDR2: SGHDN and FVKESK. Trimming cost V 4 bases and J 1 base, with 5 bases left between them. CDR3 region: CASSRLSYEQYF. CDR3 DNA: TGTGCCAGCAGCCGACTGTCCTACGAGCAGTACTTC.

CDR3 loop: CASSQPQTSGGAETQYF. The CDR3 DNA is TGCGCCAGCAGCCAACCTCAGACTAGCGGGGGGGCTGAGACCCAGTACTTC. The chain has TRBV4-1 and TRBJ2-5, with TRBD2 matching 14 bases. The length of the CDR3 is 17 residues. Germline lookup yields CDR1 MGHRA and CDR2 YSYEKL. With V trimmed by 2 bases and J by 5 bases, 7 bases remained unmatched.

The V and J genes are TRBV29-1 and TRBJ2-7; a weak D match, TRBD2 (5 bases). This CDR3 is built from 14 residues. The V gene lost 4 bases and the J gene lost 3 bases, with 16 bases spanning the gap. Germline CDR1 is SQVTM and CDR2 is ANQGSEA. DNA of the CDR3: TGCAGCGTTGTTGACTTAGGGAGTCACTACGAGCAGTACTTC. Protein sequence: CSVVDLGSHYEQYF.

CDR3 loop: CASSLLSTNYGYTF. DNA for the CDR3: TGTGCCAGCAGTTTATTGAGCACTAACTATGGCTACACCTTC. J is TRBJ1-2 and V is TRBV27, with no clear D. CDR1 and CDR2 (germline): MNHEY, SMNVEV (reference sequence). Trimming took 1 base from V and 0 from J, leaving 6 bases between them. The CDR3 sequence is 14 residues long.

The chain links TRBV7-8 to TRBJ1-1, with 9 bases matching TRBD1. The J segment lost 3 bases and the V segment lost 0 bases, leaving 2 bases of the junction unmatched. This CDR3 region has 15 residues. The germline V gene encodes CDR1 SGHVS and CDR2 FQNEAQ. CDR3 in amino acids: CASSLARTGDTEAFF. The DNA of the CDR3 is TGTGCCAGCAGCTTAGCGAGGACAGGGGACACTGAAGCTTTCTTT. Full variable domain (remainder filled in from reference TRBV7-8 and TRBJ1-1): GAGVSQSPRYKVAKRGQDVALRCDPISGHVSLFWYQQALGQGPEFLTYFQNEAQLDKSGLPSDRFFAERPEGSVSTLKIQRTQQEDSAVYLCASSLARTGDTEAFFGQGTRLTVV.

The genes are TRBV19 and TRBJ2-3, with D hard to call. The CDR3 extends over 13 amino acids. Germline values: CDR1 LNHDA, CDR2 SQIVND (reference sequence). Trimming took 3 bases from V and 2 from J, leaving 6 bases between them. The CDR3 protein is CASSIPDTDTQYF. The CDR3 coding sequence is TGTGCCAGTAGTATCCCAGACACAGATACGCAGTATTTT.

The V call is TRBV7-9, the J call TRBJ1-1; D is possibly TRBD1 (6 bases). V was clipped by 5 bases and J by 1 base, with 14 bases between them. Germline CDR1 is SEHNR and CDR2 is FQNEAQ (reference sequence). CDR3 size: 15 residues. The CDR3 sequence: CASSHRTEKNTEAFF. As DNA, the CDR3 is TGTGCCAGCAGCCACCGGACAGAAAAGAACACTGAAGCTTTCTTT.

The J gene is TRBJ1-2, the V gene TRBV5-6, with TRBD1 identical over 7 bases. The CDR3 loop spans 13 amino acids. Trimming cost V 4 bases and J 4 bases; bases outside gene matches: 4. The V gene's germline CDR1 is SGHDT and CDR2 YYEEEE. In DNA form, the CDR3 reads TGTGCCAGCAGCACGGACAGGATCTATGGCTACACCTTC. Encoded protein: CASSTDRIYGYTF.

A single count supports this clone. V usage is TRBV6-5 and J usage is TRBJ1-6, with unresolved D. V lost 3 bases, J lost 0 bases, and 9 bases lay in between. The CDR3 extends over 16 amino acids. Germline V CDR1 and CDR2: MNHEY, SVGAGI. CDR3 bases: TGTGCCAGCAGTTATCGAGCCTTCTCCTATAATTCACCCCTCCACTTT. Translating it yields CASSYRAFSYNSPLHF.

This clone was recorded only once. This sequence joins TRBV19 and TRBJ1-4, with D perhaps matching TRBD1 (5 bases). The CDR3 covers 16 residues. Trimming took 2 bases from V and 8 from J, leaving 18 bases between them. Germline V CDR1 and CDR2: LNHDA, SQIVND (reference sequence). DNA for the CDR3: TGTGCCAGTAGTATACGAGCTGGGGGGGATCGAGAAAAACTGTTTTTT. It is translated as CASSIRAGGDREKLFF.

This clone was counted a few times. V and J are TRBV5-6 and TRBJ2-7; D is uncertain. V was pared by 2 bases and J by 4 bases, with 10 bases between. Germline CDR1 is SGHDT and CDR2 is YYEEEE. The CDR3 contains 13 residues. The CDR3 here is CASSLSWAYEQYF. The DNA for the CDR3 is TGTGCCAGCAGCTTATCATGGGCGTACGAGCAGTACTTC.

V gene TRBV7-8 combines with J gene TRBJ2-3, with 8 bases identical to TRBD2. Unmatched junction bases numbered 2, after V lost 2 bases and J lost 4 bases. The CDR3 consists of 14 residues. Per germline, CDR1 SGHVS and CDR2 FQNEAQ. In DNA form, the CDR3 reads TGTGCCAGCAGCTTAACTAGCGGCTCAGATACGCAGTATTTT. Translated: CASSLTSGSDTQYF.

The CDR3 DNA is TGTGCCAGCAGTTTTAGGGCAGGGCTCTACGAGCAGTACTTC. Translated: CASSFRAGLYEQYF. V and J are TRBV27 and TRBJ2-7; the D gene is possibly TRBD1 (5 bases). From germline, CDR1 is MNHEY and CDR2 SMNVEV (reference sequence). The CDR3 has 14 residues. V was trimmed by 3 bases and J by 3 bases, leaving 12 bases between them.

This sequence joins TRBV4-1 and TRBJ1-2, with D uncertain. Trimming shortened V by 4 bases and J by 3 bases, and 15 bases separated the two germline ends. The germline V gene has CDR1 MGHRA and CDR2 YSYEKL. The CDR3 is 15 amino acids. Written as DNA, the CDR3 is TGCGCCAGCAGCCGGGCTGCAGTGAGGGACTATGGCTACACCTTC. This encodes CASSRAAVRDYGYTF.

V is TRBV2 and J is TRBJ2-2, with 12 bases lining up with TRBD2. The trim removed 6 bases at V and 9 bases at J, leaving 8 bases unmatched. Germline lookup yields CDR1 SNHLY and CDR2 FYNNEI. This CDR3 spans 15 amino acids. The CDR3 loop is CASSDGLAGSRELFF. CDR3 DNA: TGTGCCAGCAGCGACGGACTAGCGGGAAGTAGGGAGCTGTTTTTT.

This rearrangement joins TRBV7-9 to TRBJ2-2; 8 bases align to TRBD1. CDR3 length: 16 residues. CDR1 and CDR2 from the germline V gene are SEHNR and FQNEAQ (reference sequence). The V segment lost 4 bases and the J segment 1 base; nucleotides outside the gene matches: 5. In DNA form, the CDR3 reads TGTGCCAGCAGCTCCTCGACAGGGGAGAACACCGGGGAGCTGTTTTTT. This codes for CASSSSTGENTGELFF.

CDR3 DNA: TGCGCCAGCAGCGACGCGACTAGCGGGGGGTACGAGCAGTACTTC. Protein product: CASSDATSGGYEQYF. The rearrangement uses TRBV5-1 and TRBJ2-7; 13 nucleotides match TRBD2. J was trimmed by 4 bases and V by 4 bases; bases with no gene match: 5. This CDR3 contains 15 residues. From germline, CDR1 is SGHRS and CDR2 YFSETQ.

This clone came up once. The genes are TRBV5-1 and TRBJ2-1; 7 nucleotides match TRBD1. Germline V lookup: CDR1 SGHRS, CDR2 YFSETQ. The CDR3 runs to 19 residues. The J segment lost 2 bases and the V segment lost 5 bases, leaving 19 bases of the junction unmatched. CDR3 region: CASRLGQDRIVSAYNEQFF. The CDR3 DNA reads as TGCGCCAGCAGACTCGGACAGGACAGGATCGTCTCTGCCTACAATGAGCAGTTCTTC. The full variable domain, completed using reference TRBV5-1 and TRBJ2-1, is KAGVTQTPRYLIKTRGQQVTLSCSPISGHRSVSWYQQTPGQGLQFLFEYFSETQRNKGNFPGRFSGRQFSNSRSEMNVSTLELGDSALYLCASRLGQDRIVSAYNEQFFGPGTRLTVL.

The genes are TRBV9 and TRBJ2-2; tentatively, D is TRBD2 (5 bases). Between the trimmed V and J ends, which lost 0 bases and 1 base, there was a span of 13 bases. This CDR3 has 17 amino acids. Germline V lookup: CDR1 SGDLS, CDR2 YYNGEE. The CDR3 protein is CASSVGGRAGNTGELFF. CDR3 DNA sequence: TGTGCCAGCAGCGTAGGTGGTAGGGCGGGGAACACCGGGGAGCTGTTTTTT.

To note about this clone: The same CDR3 also results from other DNA sequences found in this sample. This rearrangement joins TRBV5-4 to TRBJ2-1, with TRBD2 matching over 9 bases. V lost 2 bases, J lost 1 base, and 1 base stayed unmatched. The CDR3 contains 15 residues. CDR1 and CDR2 (germline): SGHNT, YYREEE (reference sequence). CDR3 sequence reads: CASSLTSGSYNEQFF. As DNA, the CDR3 is TGTGCCAGCAGCTTAACTAGCGGGTCCTACAATGAGCAGTTCTTC. The full variable domain, its missing parts supplied by reference TRBV5-4 and TRBJ2-1, is ETGVTQSPTHLIKTRGQQVTLRCSSQSGHNTVSWYQQALGQGPQFIFQYYREEENGRGNFPPRFSGLQFPNYSSELNVNALELDDSALYLCASSLTSGSYNEQFFGPGTRLTVL.

This clone has only a few counts. This chain joins TRBV23-1 and TRBJ2-2; 7 bases align to TRBD1. TRBV23-1 is annotated as an ORF whose role is uncertain. CDR3 length: 18 residues. Germline trimming cut 3 bases from V and 5 bases from J; bases unmatched to any gene: 15. Written as DNA, the CDR3 is TGCGCCAGCAGTCACTGTGCCGGGACAGCGTCCTTTACCGGGGAGCTGTTTTTT. Protein: CASSHCAGTASFTGELFF.

This sequence joins TRBV10-3 and TRBJ2-7, with D possibly TRBD1 on 6 matching bases. This CDR3 spans 14 amino acids. Trimming removed 4 bases at V and 7 bases at J, with 17 bases between. CDR1 and CDR2 (germline): ENHRY, SYGVKD. CDR3 region: CAISAMTGSGEQYF. CDR3 bases: TGTGCCATCAGTGCGATGACAGGCTCTGGGGAGCAGTACTTC.

The CDR3 protein is CASRGGQGSIFNEKLFF. The CDR3, as DNA: TGCGCCAGCAGGGGCGGACAGGGGTCTATCTTTAACGAAAAACTGTTTTTT. The V gene is TRBV5-1, the J gene TRBJ1-4; 9 nucleotides align to TRBD1. CDR3 size: 17 residues. Unmatched junction bases numbered 16, after V lost 5 bases and J lost 8 bases. The germline gives CDR1 SGHRS, CDR2 YFSETQ.

The chain combines TRBV10-3 with TRBJ2-5; tentatively, D is TRBD2 (5 bases). With 0 bases removed from V and 4 bases from J, the gap between germline ends came to 12 bases. The CDR3 covers 15 residues. Germline V gene sequence: CDR1 ENHRY, CDR2 SYGVKD. The CDR3 region has the DNA TGTGCCATCAGTGAGTCTAGCGCCCCGACAGAGACCCAGTACTTC. Its protein is CAISESSAPTETQYF.

For the CDR3, the DNA is TGTGCCAGCAGCTTGGAAGCGGGAATCTCCTACGAGCAGTACTTC. It specifies CASSLEAGISYEQYF. The V gene is TRBV5-4, the J gene TRBJ2-7, with 7 bases fitting TRBD2. The ends lost 0 bases at V and 0 bases at J; junction bases unmatched: 3. The CDR3 loop spans 15 amino acids. CDR1 and CDR2 from the germline V gene are SGHNT and YYREEE (reference sequence).

This clone was seen only once. J is TRBJ1-2 and V is TRBV9; no reliable D call. Trimming took off 4 bases at V and 3 bases at J, with 16 bases between the two ends. The CDR3 runs to 15 residues. Per the germline V gene, CDR1 is SGDLS and CDR2 is YYNGEE. CDR3 sequence reads: CASSLGLPRDYGYTF. DNA of the CDR3: TGTGCCAGCAGCTTAGGACTACCGCGGGACTATGGCTACACCTTC.

The gene calls are TRBV6-5 and TRBJ1-2; D possibly corresponds to TRBD1 (5 bases). Germline assignment: CDR1 MNHEY and CDR2 SVGAGI. Trimming cost V 6 bases and J 2 bases, with 7 bases left between them. This CDR3 has 12 amino acids. The CDR3 spells CASRTVNYGYTF. The CDR3 DNA reads TGTGCCAGCAGGACAGTAAACTATGGCTACACCTTC.

V is TRBV6-6 and J is TRBJ1-1; possible D gene TRBD1, 5 bases. V shed 0 bases and J shed 3 bases, with 14 bases lying between them. In germline, CDR1 is MNHNY, CDR2 SVGAGI (reference sequence). This CDR3 is 16 amino acids long. CDR3 sequence: CASSYSKGWGDTEAFF. The DNA for the CDR3 is TGTGCCAGCAGTTACTCGAAAGGGTGGGGGGACACTGAAGCTTTCTTT.